This T cell receptor (beta chain) emerged from a study of Graves' ophthalmopathy and Graves' hyperthyroidism. Amplification of the TCR beta CDR3 regions used RNA transcripts (as template). The workflow started with a first-round RT-PCR run with HTBI primers and then moved on to a second-round multiplex PCR. TCRdb re-called the multiplex PCR reads with MiXCR, one entry per CDR3 protein. The table lists hundreds of thousands of distinct CDR3 sequences, more than 40% of them singletons. This clonotype turned up a few times. One base away lies a much larger clone, so this may be a sequencing read error. The germline CDR1 and CDR2 sequences are MNHEY and SMNVEV (reference sequence). V lost 6 bases, J lost 1 base, and 6 bases lay in between. This CDR3 region has 12 residues.

The sequenced material came from peripheral blood. The clonotype originates from an adult man with Graves' ophthalmopathy. V and J are TRBV27 and TRBJ1-1; no definite D call. CDR3 DNA sequence: TGTGCCAGCAGATACGGGAACACTGAAGCTTTCTTT. Translation: CASRYGNTEAFF.